This passage covers 9 T cell receptor beta chains from one sample sequenced in a study of PD-1 blockade in classical Hodgkin lymphoma. Time point specified: cycle 4 day 1 (C4D1), after six to seven weeks of nivolumab. Relapse was seen in all patients after autologous stem cell transplantation, and brentuximab vedotin exposure was variable. Magnetic negative selection served to purify CD4+ T cells out of PBMCs that had been thawed. Clones were sequenced by immunoSEQ multiplex PCR, and TCRdb holds only the in-frame ones, with some missing. The table has tens of thousands of clones, around 84% seen once. Sequencing was performed on CD4+ T cells from blood, taken before the fourth cycle of nivolumab. The source of these receptors is a human donor with classical Hodgkin lymphoma.

In the case of this clone: Compared with germline, one end of the junction differs, possibly owing to a read error. This chain connects TRBV5-6 to TRBJ1-2, with TRBD1 as a possible D gene (6 bases). In germline, CDR1 is SGHDT, CDR2 YYEEEE. The CDR3 is 15 amino acids. For the CDR3, the DNA is TGTGCCAACAGCCGTCAGGGGATTTTCGCCTATGGCTACACCTTC. It codes for CANSRQGIFAYGYTF.

This clone has more than one count but fewer than ten. This rearrangement joins TRBV30 to TRBJ1-1; no firm D call. This CDR3 is built from 11 residues. Germline lookup yields CDR1 GTSNPN and CDR2 SVGIG (reference sequence). V lost 1 base to trimming and J lost 6 bases, with 6 bases between them. The CDR3 reads CAWSGWAEAFF. Here the CDR3 DNA reads TGTGCCTGGAGTGGGTGGGCTGAAGCTTTCTTT.

The chain combines TRBV7-2 with TRBJ1-2; TRBD1 matches at 7 bases. The germline V gene has CDR1 SGHTA and CDR2 FQGNSA. The CDR3 is made up of 15 amino acids. The trim removed 0 bases at V and 4 bases at J, leaving 5 bases unmatched. The CDR3 sequence: CASSLAGTEAYGYTF. DNA for the CDR3: TGTGCCAGCAGCTTAGCGGGGACAGAAGCCTATGGCTACACCTTC.

The chain joins TRBV9 to TRBJ2-1, with TRBD1 matching 8 bases. Germline V gene sequence: CDR1 SGDLS, CDR2 YYNGEE. Unmatched junction bases numbered 4, after V lost 4 bases and J lost 1 base. The CDR3 spans 15 residues. CDR3 DNA: TGTGCCAGCAGCCCACAGGGGGTATCCTACAATGAGCAGTTCTTC. Protein: CASSPQGVSYNEQFF.

The chain uses TRBV11-3 and TRBJ2-2; weak D call: TRBD1 (5 bases). Germline loops: CDR1 SGHNT, CDR2 YENEEA. The CDR3 is 15 residues long. Trimming took 0 bases from V and 4 from J, leaving 9 bases between them. The CDR3 bases are TGTGCCAGCAGCTTAGATGGACAACGCACCGGGGAGCTGTTTTTT. It encodes CASSLDGQRTGELFF.

The V call is TRBV5-1, the J call TRBJ2-3; D might be TRBD2 (6 bases). Germline CDR1 SGHRS, CDR2 YFSETQ. The CDR3 is 16 amino acids. Trimming cost V 4 bases and J 4 bases, with 19 bases left between them. The CDR3 region is CASSPPRDSAADTQYF. CDR3 nucleotide sequence: TGCGCCAGCAGCCCACCCCGGGACTCCGCGGCAGATACGCAGTATTTT. The complete variable domain, with remaining parts taken from reference TRBV5-1 and TRBJ2-3, reads KAGVTQTPRYLIKTRGQQVTLSCSPISGHRSVSWYQQTPGQGLQFLFEYFSETQRNKGNFPGRFSGRQFSNSRSEMNVSTLELGDSALYLCASSPPRDSAADTQYFGPGTRLTVL.

The chain links TRBV18 to TRBJ2-4, with 7 positions matching TRBD1. The CDR3 spans 14 residues. Germline-derived CDR1 and CDR2 are KGHSH and LQKENI. With 4 bases clipped from V and 8 bases from J, the junction kept 8 bases outside the gene matches. The CDR3 here is CASSQDRVGDIQYF. CDR3 in DNA: TGTGCCAGCTCACAAGACAGGGTGGGGGACATTCAGTACTTC. The full variable domain, completed using reference TRBV18 and TRBJ2-4, is NAGVMQNPRHLVRRRGQEARLRCSPMKGHSHVYWYRQLPEEGLKFMVYLQKENIIDESGMPKERFSAEFPKEGPSILRIQQVVRGDSAAYFCASSQDRVGDIQYFGAGTRLSVL.

The chain has TRBV18 and TRBJ2-7; 10 bases match TRBD1. V trimming: 3 bases; J trimming: 4 bases; junction bases outside the gene matches: 27. Germline V gives CDR1 KGHSH, CDR2 LQKENI. The CDR3 consists of 22 residues. For the CDR3, the DNA is TGTGCCAGCTCACCCGCGGACAGGGGGTTCGGCGCGTGGATGCGCTCCCAATACGAGCAGTACTTC. This translates into CASSPADRGFGAWMRSQYEQYF.

V usage is TRBV5-8 and J usage is TRBJ1-2; a possible D gene is TRBD1 (5 bases). CDR1 is SGHTS, CDR2 YDEGEE, per germline. V lost 6 bases, J lost 4 bases, and 16 bases lay in between. This CDR3 spans 14 amino acids. In DNA, the CDR3 is TGTGCCAGCAACGGACATCAAGGGGTCTATGGCTACACCTTC. Protein: CASNGHQGVYGYTF.